This T cell receptor (beta chain) was obtained from a study of human T cells and chemical hapten exposure. Study context: The use of 2% DPC on around 2 cm by around 2 cm of upper inner arm skin constituted sensitization.

This clonotype appeared a few times. Described time point: pre-sensitization, week 0. Indicated treatment: therapeutic diphenylcyclopropenone sensitization with weekly scalp DPC. This CDR3 is 15 amino acids long. J gave up 5 bases and V 7 bases, and 8 bases lay outside the gene matches. Germline loops: CDR1 MNHEY, CDR2 SVGAGI. TCRdb fed the RACE reads into MiXCR, producing one record per CDR3 protein. This repertoire shows approximately 370,000 distinct CDR3 sequences, around 5.5% found once; its top ten account for about 8.7%. The source was whole blood, collected in connection with sensitization to the hapten diphenylcyclopropenone (DPC). This TCR came from a woman under 30 with alopecia areata. Some clones in this sample may be carry-over from other donors' samples. This chain uses TRBV6-5 with TRBJ2-1, with 10 bases fitting TRBD2. Written as DNA, the CDR3 is TGTGCCAGCAAAAAGAGTACTAGCGGGAACAATGAGCAGTTCTTC. Protein: CASKKSTSGNNEQFF.